This record covers a single T cell receptor (beta chain). Germline V gene data show CDR1 as SEHNR and CDR2 as FQNEAQ (reference sequence). V lost 1 base and J 6 bases, leaving 7 bases between the germline ends. CDR3 length: 12 amino acids. The protocol was immunoSEQ multiplex PCR, while the TCRdb copy is restricted to in-frame clones and leaves out a portion. The sample yields 9,500 to 13,000 clones, around three quarters seen once. This specimen belongs to a study of somatic mutations in cytotoxic T cells in rheumatoid arthritis. The V and J genes are TRBV7-9 and TRBJ2-7, with no clear D. The sequence was obtained from an adult with rheumatoid arthritis. The sequenced sample consisted of CD8+ T cells sorted from blood. The CDR3 DNA reads TGTGCCAGCAGCTTAGTACCGCCCGAGCAGTACTTC. Protein sequence: CASSLVPPEQYF.